Shown below are 20 T cell receptor beta chains from a single sample sequenced in a study of blood T cell repertoires in COVID-19. Profiling relied on immunoSEQ multiplex PCR, and the TCRdb table lists in-frame clones only, not all of them. The sample includes 120,000 or so clones, about 83% of them seen just once. The sample consisted of peripheral blood. The receptors here all came from a man aged 55 to 70 with acute or convalescent COVID-19.

The genes are TRBV10-3 and TRBJ2-7; weak D call: TRBD1 (6 bases). Germline V lookup: CDR1 ENHRY, CDR2 SYGVKD. The CDR3 contains 15 residues. Trimming took 3 bases from V and 0 from J, leaving 12 bases between them. The CDR3 DNA follows: TGTGCCATCAGTGACCGGACAGCTAGCTCCTACGAGCAGTACTTC. Translated: CAISDRTASSYEQYF.

The DNA for the CDR3 is TGTGCCAGCAGTCCCCTCCCGCTAAACTATGGCTACACCTTC. Its protein is CASSPLPLNYGYTF. The chain joins TRBV28 to TRBJ1-2; unclear D gene. The CDR3 covers 14 residues. V was trimmed by 5 bases and J by 2 bases, leaving 12 bases between them. The V gene's germline CDR1 is MDHEN and CDR2 SYDVKM.

This chain connects TRBV29-1 to TRBJ1-1, with TRBD1 matching over 7 bases. The CDR3 is 12 amino acids. V shed 2 bases and J 10 bases; nucleotides not matched to a gene: 7. Germline V gene lookup returns CDR1 SQVTM and CDR2 ANQGSEA. The CDR3 here is CSVERGQRGAFF. DNA for the CDR3: TGCAGCGTTGAAAGGGGACAGAGGGGAGCTTTCTTT. Based on the CDR3 plus reference TRBV29-1 and TRBJ1-1, the full variable domain is SAVISQKPSRDICQRGTSLTIQCQVDSQVTMMFWYRQQPGQSLTLIATANQGSEATYESGFVIDKFPISRPNLTFSTLTVSNMSPEDSSIYLCSVERGQRGAFFGQGTRLTVV.

The chain uses TRBV7-9 and TRBJ1-3; D not certain. V was shortened by 6 bases and J by 3 bases, with 27 bases between the two germline ends. This CDR3 has 19 amino acids. Germline-derived CDR1 and CDR2 are SEHNR and FQNEAQ (reference sequence). The CDR3 sequence is CASSPPPFGPQTYGNTIYF. DNA for the CDR3: TGTGCCAGCAGTCCCCCACCCTTTGGGCCTCAAACCTATGGAAACACCATATATTTT.

The chain recombines TRBV7-3 with TRBJ1-2, with a possible D match to TRBD1 (6 bases). Germline lookup yields CDR1 SGHTA and CDR2 FQGTGA. The CDR3 runs to 11 residues. Between the trimmed V and J ends, which lost 4 bases and 13 bases, there was a span of 13 bases. CDR3: CASSSDRRITF. The CDR3 DNA sequence: TGTGCCAGCAGCTCAGACAGGAGAATCACCTTC.

This chain joins TRBV5-8 and TRBJ2-7; D might be TRBD2 (6 bases). Germline values: CDR1 SGHTS, CDR2 YDEGEE. V was cut by 1 base and J by 4 bases, with 12 bases left in between. The CDR3 has 14 amino acids. CDR3 DNA sequence: TGTGCCAGCAGCTTGCGCCGGGAGCGGTACGAGCAGTACTTC. It yields the protein CASSLRRERYEQYF.

Only a few counts were recorded for this clone. The V gene is TRBV28, the J gene TRBJ1-4; the D is unclear. CDR3 length equals 15 residues. Trimming left V 6 bases short and J 4 bases short, with 15 bases between. Germline CDR1 reads MDHEN; CDR2 reads SYDVKM. CDR3 loop: CASRTFHGFNEKLFF. Here the CDR3 DNA reads TGTGCCAGCAGAACCTTTCACGGGTTTAATGAAAAACTGTTTTTT.

J is TRBJ2-7 and V is TRBV28, with 11 nucleotides matching TRBD2. The length of the CDR3 is 15 residues. Trimming cost V 0 bases and J 3 bases; bases outside gene matches: 1. Germline lookup yields CDR1 MDHEN and CDR2 SYDVKM. The CDR3 DNA sequence: TGTGCCAGCAGTTTATGGACTAGCGGGAACTACGAGCAGTACTTC. Translation: CASSLWTSGNYEQYF.

Relative to its sample, this clone is medium-sized (0.01 to 0.1%). The chain links TRBV7-9 to TRBJ2-7; D ambiguous. Germline CDR1 and CDR2: SEHNR and FQNEAQ (reference sequence). Trimming removed 1 base at V and 3 bases at J, with 7 bases between. This CDR3 contains 13 residues. The CDR3 spells CASSLVWSYEQYF. Here the CDR3 DNA reads TGTGCCAGCAGCTTAGTCTGGAGCTACGAGCAGTACTTC. The variable domain in full, with the rest retrieved from reference TRBV7-9 and TRBJ2-7, is DTGVSQNPRHKITKRGQNVTFRCDPISEHNRLYWYRQTLGQGPEFLTYFQNEAQLEKSRLLSDRFSAERPKGSFSTLEIQRTEQGDSAMYLCASSLVWSYEQYFGPGTRLTVT.

This clone was detected only a few times. The chain joins TRBV7-2 to TRBJ2-7; TRBD2 agrees at 12 bases. The germline V gene encodes CDR1 SGHTA and CDR2 FQGNSA. CDR3 size: 18 residues. The V segment lost 4 bases and the J segment 4 bases; nucleotides outside the gene matches: 14. The CDR3 sequence: CASSSTLSSGRARYEQYF. CDR3 DNA sequence: TGTGCCAGCAGCTCCACTTTATCTAGCGGGAGGGCCAGGTACGAGCAGTACTTC.

V gene TRBV28 combines with J gene TRBJ1-6; 7 bases fit TRBD1. The V segment lost 4 bases and the J segment 4 bases; nucleotides outside the gene matches: 7. The CDR3 extends over 16 amino acids. Germline V gene sequence: CDR1 MDHEN, CDR2 SYDVKM. The CDR3 spells CASSSGGSSYNSPLHF. The CDR3 DNA is TGTGCCAGCAGTTCAGGGGGAAGTAGTTATAATTCACCCCTCCACTTT. The whole variable domain, remainder taken from reference TRBV28 and TRBJ1-6, is DVKVTQSSRYLVKRTGEKVFLECVQDMDHENMFWYRQDPGLGLRLIYFSYDVKMKEKGDIPEGYSVSREKKERFSLILESASTNQTSMYLCASSSGGSSYNSPLHFGNGTRLTVT.

V and J are TRBV28 and TRBJ2-1, with D possibly TRBD2 on 6 matching bases. Germline assignment: CDR1 MDHEN and CDR2 SYDVKM. V was clipped by 8 bases and J by 1 base, with 12 bases between them. The length of the CDR3 is 14 residues. The CDR3 nucleotides read TGTGCCAGCCTCTGGGCGGGGTCCTACAATGAGCAGTTCTTC. Its protein is CASLWAGSYNEQFF.

This clone was detected only once. The chain has TRBV29-1 and TRBJ2-3; TRBD1 matches 9 bases. The germline V gene has CDR1 SQVTM and CDR2 ANQGSEA. Trimming at V came to 7 bases and at J to 4 bases, leaving 6 bases not matched to a gene. The length of the CDR3 is 13 residues. CDR3 bases: TGCAGCGGTACAGGGGGCAGGGCAGATACGCAGTATTTT. Translated, it gives CSGTGGRADTQYF.

CDR3 sequence (DNA): TGTGCCAGCAGCTTAAGGACACCTAACTATGGCTACACCTTC. Its translation is CASSLRTPNYGYTF. The chain employs TRBV7-8 and TRBJ1-2; D might be TRBD1 (5 bases). With 2 bases removed from V and 0 bases from J, the gap between germline ends came to 7 bases. This CDR3 contains 14 residues. The germline V gene encodes CDR1 SGHVS and CDR2 FQNEAQ.

The gene calls are TRBV3-1 (or the pseudogene TRBV3-2) and TRBJ2-1, with TRBD2 matching 12 bases. CDR1 and CDR2 from the germline V gene are LGHDT and YNNKEL (reference sequence). J gave up 9 bases and V 0 bases, and 12 bases lay outside the gene matches. This CDR3 is built from 18 residues. In DNA, the CDR3 is TGTGCCAGCAGCCAAGATAACCCGAGACTAGCGGGAGTCAGTGAGCAGTTCTTC. This translates into CASSQDNPRLAGVSEQFF.

This chain joins TRBV6-5 and TRBJ2-7; 11 bases are shared with TRBD2. Germline V lookup: CDR1 MNHEY, CDR2 SVGAGI. The CDR3 covers 14 residues. The trim removed 6 bases at V and 9 bases at J, leaving 10 bases unmatched. The CDR3 nucleotides read TGTGCCAGCAGGGACCGTCTAGCGGGGGGAAGGCAGTACTTC. Translating gives CASRDRLAGGRQYF.

This chain connects TRBV7-9 to TRBJ2-1, with 14 bases aligning to TRBD2. CDR1 SEHNR and CDR2 FQNEAQ come from the germline V gene (reference sequence). V shed 5 bases, J shed 10 bases, and the junction held 7 bases outside the gene matches. The CDR3 contains 15 residues. The CDR3 region has the DNA TGTGCCAGCAGCCCGGGACTAGCGGGAGCCGGAGAGCAGTTCTTC. Translated, it gives CASSPGLAGAGEQFF.

The genes are TRBV7-8 and TRBJ2-7; 9 bases line up with TRBD2. Germline trimming cut 2 bases from V and 2 bases from J; bases unmatched to any gene: 7. The CDR3 is 16 residues long. CDR1 and CDR2 from the germline V gene are SGHVS and FQNEAQ. The CDR3 region has the DNA TGTGCCAGCAGCTTATTTGTGGCTAGCGGGACCTACGAGCAGTACTTC. It encodes CASSLFVASGTYEQYF.

This chain connects TRBV13 to TRBJ1-3, with 7 bases lining up with TRBD1. This CDR3 contains 17 residues. V lost 3 bases to trimming and J lost 0 bases; unmatched junction nucleotides: 8. CDR1 PRHDT and CDR2 FYEKMQ come from the germline V gene (reference sequence). The CDR3 spells CASSFILDRDSGNTIYF. The CDR3 DNA follows: TGTGCCAGCAGCTTTATACTAGACAGGGACTCTGGAAACACCATATATTTT.

The chain has TRBV4-1 and TRBJ1-4; maybe TRBD1 (6 bases). This CDR3 is 16 amino acids long. Looked up from germline, CDR1 is MGHRA and CDR2 is YSYEKL. The V end lost 0 bases, the J end lost 8 bases, and 16 bases lay between the germline ends. The CDR3 loop is CASSQDLRTAYEKLFF. CDR3 nucleotide sequence: TGCGCCAGCAGCCAAGATCTCAGGACAGCATACGAAAAACTGTTTTTT.